The 7 T cell receptor beta chains presented below share a single source sample, sequenced in a study of response to subunit inactivated influenza vaccine. One entry per CDR3 protein, called by TCRdb with MiXCR from the RT-PCR reads. The sample records 650,000 or so distinct CDR3 sequences, around 15% being singletons. This material consisted of PBMCs from blood, taken around 15 days before vaccination. The receptors shown here come from a man in his fifties who received an inactivated influenza vaccine.

This clonotype was picked up many times. V is TRBV20-1 and J is TRBJ1-2, with 9 bases lining up with TRBD1. Germline CDR1 and CDR2: DFQATT and SNEGSKA (reference sequence). Losses at the gene ends were 4 bases for V and 5 bases for J; bases not matched to a gene: 5. This CDR3 spans 13 amino acids. The CDR3 sequence is CSATLDRGYGYTF. The CDR3 DNA follows: TGCAGTGCTACCCTGGACAGGGGATATGGCTACACCTTC.

This clonotype has at least ten counts. The chain carries TRBV25-1 and TRBJ2-4; a weak D match, TRBD1 (6 bases). CDR1 is MGHDK, CDR2 SYGVNS, per germline. V dropped 3 bases and J dropped 12 bases, with 15 bases sitting between them. The CDR3 extends over 13 amino acids. In DNA, the CDR3 is TGTGCCAGCAGTGAGGGGGCCCGGTATCGTCAGTACTTC. It encodes CASSEGARYRQYF.

The chain links TRBV6-1 to TRBJ1-2; possible D gene TRBD1, 5 bases. Germline V gene sequence: CDR1 MNHNS, CDR2 SASEGT. The CDR3 sequence is 14 residues long. Trimming took 3 bases from V and 2 from J, leaving 10 bases between them. CDR3 sequence (DNA): TGTGCCAGCAGTGACAGGGTATTAAACTATGGCTACACCTTC. Its protein is CASSDRVLNYGYTF.

The table lists this clonotype with a count of one. This chain connects TRBV7-2 to TRBJ2-5; D uncertain. The CDR3 extends over 13 amino acids. The V gene's germline CDR1 is SGHTA and CDR2 FQGNSA. V gave up 5 bases and J gave up 4 bases, with 11 bases separating them. The CDR3 protein is CASSLPEAETQYF. CDR3 sequence (DNA): TGTGCCAGCAGCCTACCCGAGGCAGAGACCCAGTACTTC.

There are a few counts of this clonotype. In nucleotides, the CDR3 is TGCAGTGCGGAAGCGGGAGGGCCTACTGAGCAGTTCTTC. It translates to CSAEAGGPTEQFF. The rearrangement joins TRBV20-1 to TRBJ2-1; TRBD2 matches 10 bases. This CDR3 contains 13 residues. Trimming at V came to 6 bases and at J to 9 bases, leaving 8 bases not matched to a gene. Per germline, CDR1 DFQATT and CDR2 SNEGSKA (reference sequence).

This clonotype showed up many times. The rearrangement uses TRBV20-1 and TRBJ2-5, with D possibly matching TRBD1 (5 bases). This CDR3 has 12 residues. V gave up 4 bases and J gave up 1 base, with 7 bases separating them. Germline lookup yields CDR1 DFQATT and CDR2 SNEGSKA (reference sequence). CDR3 in amino acids: CSATGSQETQYF. Written as DNA, the CDR3 is TGCAGTGCTACAGGGTCCCAAGAGACCCAGTACTTC.

This clonotype turned up a few times. This chain joins TRBV6-1 and TRBJ2-1; 10 bases align to TRBD1. This CDR3 contains 14 residues. Per germline, CDR1 MNHNS and CDR2 SASEGT. The junction had 9 bases not matched to a gene; V was cut back by 8 bases and J by 8 bases. For the CDR3, the DNA is TGTGCCAGCGACCAAGACAGGGGGCACCATGAGCAGTTCTTC. Translation: CASDQDRGHHEQFF.